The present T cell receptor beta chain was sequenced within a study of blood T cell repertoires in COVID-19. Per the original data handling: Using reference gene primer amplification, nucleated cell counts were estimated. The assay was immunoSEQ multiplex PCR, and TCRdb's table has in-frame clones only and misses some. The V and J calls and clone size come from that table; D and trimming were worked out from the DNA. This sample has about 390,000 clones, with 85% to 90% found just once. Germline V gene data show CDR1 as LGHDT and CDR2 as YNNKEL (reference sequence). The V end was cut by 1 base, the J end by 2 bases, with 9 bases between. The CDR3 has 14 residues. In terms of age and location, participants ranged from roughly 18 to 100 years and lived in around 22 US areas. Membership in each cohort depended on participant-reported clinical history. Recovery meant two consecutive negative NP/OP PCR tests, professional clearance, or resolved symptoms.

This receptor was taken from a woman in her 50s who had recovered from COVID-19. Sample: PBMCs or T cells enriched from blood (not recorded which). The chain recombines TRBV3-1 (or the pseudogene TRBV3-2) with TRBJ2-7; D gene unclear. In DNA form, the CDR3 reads TGTGCCAGCAGCCAAGTTGAGTCCACCTACGAGCAGTACTTC. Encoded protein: CASSQVESTYEQYF.